This T cell receptor (beta chain) was observed in a study of CD8 T cells in Susac syndrome. The CD8+ and CD4+ T cells were negatively isolated, with the TEMRA cells enriched by FACS. The ends were cut back, 7 bases at V and 5 bases at J, with 18 bases in the middle. The CDR3 runs 15 residues. Germline V gene data show CDR1 as SEHNR and CDR2 as FQNEAQ (reference sequence). It was with random hexamers that roughly 0.45 to 1 ug RNA was reverse transcribed. Using its own MiXCR run on the immunoSEQ multiplex PCR reads, TCRdb lists one record per CDR3 protein. The table lists 150,000 or so distinct CDR3 sequences, about 90% of them singletons.

The genes are TRBV7-9 and TRBJ2-1; D perhaps matches TRBD2 (5 bases). The sequence came from a human donor in good health. Sequenced material: CD4+ T cells from PBMCs. The CDR3 sequence: CASTLRARPDNEQFF. In DNA form, the CDR3 reads TGTGCCAGCACCTTGCGGGCTAGGCCTGACAATGAGCAGTTCTTC.